This entry lists 5 T cell receptor beta chains sequenced from one sample in a study of T cells in women clearing cervical HPV infection. The assay was immunoSEQ multiplex PCR, and TCRdb's table has in-frame clones only and misses some. The sample totals 40,000 or so clones. What was sequenced was blood buffy coat. The receptors shown here come from a woman aged 18 to 75 with a cervical HPV16 infection that either progressed to CIN3+ or cleared (not recorded which).

With regard to this clone: The read falls 3 residues short of the CDR3 end, and the missing part is taken from the germline J gene. J is TRBJ1-1 and V is TRBV19; tentatively, D is TRBD1 (6 bases). Germline lookup yields CDR1 LNHDA and CDR2 SQIVND (reference sequence). V dropped 1 base and J dropped 1 base, with 7 bases sitting between them. The CDR3 consists of 14 residues. The CDR3 DNA, read in part, is TGTGCCAGTAGTATAGGAGGGGGGAACACTGAA. Its protein is CASSIGGGNTE. The full CDR3 protein reads CASSIGGGNTEAFF.

This CDR3 reads CASSPALRGNEAFF. The sequenced part of the CDR3 DNA is TGTGCCAGCAGCCCGGCGTTAAGGGGGAATGAA. The chain recombines TRBV5-6 with TRBJ1-1; TRBD1 is a possible D gene (6 bases). The read ends 3 residues early relative to the CDR3; the germline J gene fills the gap. The V gene lost 4 bases and the J gene lost 7 bases, with 17 bases spanning the gap. The CDR3 has 14 residues. Germline V gives CDR1 SGHDT, CDR2 YYEEEE.

The CDR3 bases that were read are TGTGCCAGTACCCGTATGAGTCAGGGCTCTGGGGCCAACGTC. Translation: CASTRMSQGSGANV. The full-length CDR3 reads as CASTRMSQGSGANVLTF. The V call is TRBV19, the J call TRBJ2-6; D possibly corresponds to TRBD1 (5 bases). The read terminates 3 residues before the CDR3 end, so the remaining end is supplied by the germline J gene. Looked up from germline, CDR1 is LNHDA and CDR2 is SQIVND (reference sequence). Trimming stripped 7 bases from V and 0 bases from J, with 16 bases between. The CDR3 has 17 residues.

The CDR3 sequence is CASSPPTAAEKLFF. CDR3 DNA (partial): TGTGCCAGCTCACCCCCCACAGCGGCTGAAAAG. The gene calls are TRBV18 and TRBJ2-2; D may be TRBD2 (5 bases). From the germline J gene comes the end of the CDR3, since the read stops 3 residues before it. The length of the CDR3 is 14 residues. Germline V gene lookup returns CDR1 KGHSH and CDR2 LQKENI.

Of note for this clone: Read coverage stops 3 residues before the CDR3 terminus; the germline J gene supplies the remainder. The chain recombines TRBV7-2 with TRBJ2-1, with D hard to call. The CDR3 has 14 residues. Germline CDR1 SGHTA, CDR2 FQGNSA. V lost 5 bases, J lost 0 bases, and 8 bases lay in between. The CDR3 sequence: CASSTDSSYNEQFF. The sequenced part of the CDR3 DNA is TGTGCCAGCAGCACAGATAGCTCCTACAATGAG. Full variable domain (outside the CDR3, taken from reference TRBV7-2 and TRBJ2-1): GAGVSQSPSNKVTEKGKDVELRCDPISGHTALYWYRQSLGQGLEFLIYFQGNSAPDKSGLPSDRFSAERTGGSVSTLTIQRTQQEDSAVYLCASSTDSSYNEQFFGPGTRLTVL.